These 18 T cell receptor beta chains were all obtained from the same sample, sequenced in a study of PD-L1 blockade in urothelial cancer. The method was immunoSEQ multiplex PCR; TCRdb's version includes in-frame clones alone and lacks a portion of them. The sample consists of 70,000 to 85,000 clones, around four fifths of them appearing once. The sample consisted of PBMCs, taken around atezolizumab (anti-PD-L1) treatment. Receptor source: a man between 70 and 80 years old with urothelial cancer.

The chain couples TRBV28 to TRBJ1-1; a possible D gene is TRBD1 (6 bases). Germline CDR1 is MDHEN and CDR2 is SYDVKM. V dropped 5 bases and J dropped 5 bases, with 9 bases sitting between them. CDR3 length: 12 amino acids. CDR3: CASSERGTEAFF. Written as DNA, the CDR3 is TGTGCCAGCAGTGAAAGGGGGACTGAAGCTTTCTTT.

This chain connects TRBV19 to TRBJ2-1; TRBD2 agrees at 11 bases. The V gene's germline CDR1 is LNHDA and CDR2 SQIVND (reference sequence). After removal of 6 bases from V and 7 bases from J, the junction contained 14 bases not matched to a gene. CDR3 length equals 17 residues. The CDR3 coding sequence is TGTGCCAGTAGAAGATGGCCCGGGACTAGCGGTTCGAATGAGCAGTTCTTC. Amino acid sequence: CASRRWPGTSGSNEQFF.

The chain combines TRBV6-5 with TRBJ1-5; 7 bases map to TRBD1. Trimming cost V 6 bases and J 1 base; bases outside gene matches: 6. Germline-derived CDR1 and CDR2 are MNHEY and SVGAGI. The CDR3 runs to 15 residues. CDR3 sequence (DNA): TGTGCCAGCAGCCACAACAGGGGAAGCAATCAGCCCCAGCATTTT. As protein: CASSHNRGSNQPQHF.

This rearrangement joins TRBV18 to TRBJ2-7; TRBD1 agrees at 7 bases. The junction had 2 bases not matched to a gene; V was cut back by 0 bases and J by 3 bases. Germline V gene lookup returns CDR1 KGHSH and CDR2 LQKENI. This CDR3 spans 14 amino acids. For the CDR3, the DNA is TGTGCCAGCTCACCACCGGGACAGAACTACGAGCAGTACTTC. This sequence encodes CASSPPGQNYEQYF. Combining the CDR3 with reference TRBV18 and TRBJ2-7 gives the whole variable domain NAGVMQNPRHLVRRRGQEARLRCSPMKGHSHVYWYRQLPEEGLKFMVYLQKENIIDESGMPKERFSAEFPKEGPSILRIQQVVRGDSAAYFCASSPPGQNYEQYFGPGTRLTVT.

This chain connects TRBV7-9 to TRBJ2-5; D not certain. Trimming stripped 5 bases from V and 5 bases from J, with 18 bases between. CDR1 is SEHNR, CDR2 FQNEAQ, per germline (reference sequence). The CDR3 is 15 residues long. CDR3 sequence: CASSQSEGVWETQYF. CDR3 coding DNA: TGTGCCAGCAGCCAGTCGGAAGGAGTGTGGGAGACCCAGTACTTC. The whole variable domain, filled in from reference TRBV7-9 and TRBJ2-5, reads DTGVSQNPRHKITKRGQNVTFRCDPISEHNRLYWYRQTLGQGPEFLTYFQNEAQLEKSRLLSDRFSAERPKGSFSTLEIQRTEQGDSAMYLCASSQSEGVWETQYFGPGTRLLVL.

The chain recombines TRBV7-3 with TRBJ2-5; D unclear. CDR3 size: 13 residues. Germline-derived CDR1 and CDR2 are SGHTA and FQGTGA. Trimming stripped 2 bases from V and 4 bases from J, with 8 bases between. This CDR3 is CASSLGVRETQYF. The CDR3 coding sequence is TGTGCCAGCAGCTTAGGAGTAAGAGAGACCCAGTACTTC.

V gene TRBV28 combines with J gene TRBJ1-5; the D gene is possibly TRBD1 (6 bases). The ends were cut back, 6 bases at V and 6 bases at J, with 36 bases in the middle. Germline loops: CDR1 MDHEN, CDR2 SYDVKM. CDR3 length: 21 amino acids. The CDR3 region is CASSLPRLVTGRMILFQPQHF. The DNA for the CDR3 is TGTGCCAGCAGCCTTCCCCGACTCGTGACAGGCCGAATGATCCTTTTTCAGCCCCAGCATTTT.

This sequence joins TRBV7-6 and TRBJ1-4; 9 bases agree with TRBD1. The CDR3 covers 15 residues. V was pared by 5 bases and J by 4 bases, with 5 bases of the junction left unmatched. Per germline, CDR1 SGHVS and CDR2 FNYEAQ. The CDR3 bases are TGTGCCAGCAGCCCGGGACAGGGTCTTAATGAAAAACTGTTTTTT. It yields the protein CASSPGQGLNEKLFF.

This chain connects TRBV29-1 to TRBJ2-5, with 11 nucleotides matching TRBD2. Germline V gene data show CDR1 as SQVTM and CDR2 as ANQGSEA. The junction had 4 bases not matched to a gene; V was cut back by 6 bases and J by 4 bases. The CDR3 runs 13 residues. DNA for the CDR3: TGCAGCGTCGGGACTAGCGGAGCAGAGACCCAGTACTTC. Translation gives CSVGTSGAETQYF.

The chain recombines TRBV5-1 with TRBJ1-3; 9 nucleotides line up with TRBD1. Germline CDR1 reads SGHRS; CDR2 reads YFSETQ. J gave up 1 base and V 2 bases, and 1 base lay outside the gene matches. CDR3 length: 15 amino acids. Here the CDR3 reads CASSFDRGSGNTIYF. CDR3 nucleotide sequence: TGCGCCAGCAGCTTCGACAGGGGGTCTGGAAACACCATATATTTT.

The V call is TRBV14, the J call TRBJ2-2, with TRBD2 identical over 14 bases. V lost 7 bases, J lost 6 bases, and 13 bases stayed unmatched. The CDR3 is made up of 18 amino acids. Germline CDR1 is SGHDN and CDR2 is FVKESK. CDR3 residues: CASTDGGTSGSRAGELFF. CDR3 nucleotide sequence: TGTGCCAGCACCGACGGGGGGACTAGCGGGAGTAGAGCCGGGGAGCTGTTTTTT.

The rearrangement uses TRBV28 and TRBJ1-5; 8 bases fit TRBD1. The CDR3 is 14 residues long. The germline V gene encodes CDR1 MDHEN and CDR2 SYDVKM. With 6 bases clipped from V and 5 bases from J, the junction kept 6 bases outside the gene matches. CDR3 coding DNA: TGTGCCAGCAGCACAGGGGGTTCTTATCAGCCCCAGCATTTT. Translating it yields CASSTGGSYQPQHF. Looking up the rest from reference TRBV28 and TRBJ1-5 gives the full variable domain: DVKVTQSSRYLVKRTGEKVFLECVQDMDHENMFWYRQDPGLGLRLIYFSYDVKMKEKGDIPEGYSVSREKKERFSLILESASTNQTSMYLCASSTGGSYQPQHFGDGTRLSIL.

The chain combines TRBV11-2 with TRBJ2-1; TRBD2 matches 8 bases. The germline V gene encodes CDR1 SGHAT and CDR2 FQNNGV. The CDR3 spans 15 residues. Trimming at V came to 6 bases and at J to 0 bases, leaving 4 bases not matched to a gene. CDR3 sequence reads: CASRERESSYNEQFF. The DNA of the CDR3 is TGTGCCAGCAGGGAGCGGGAGAGCTCCTACAATGAGCAGTTCTTC.

The DNA for the CDR3 is TGTGCCAGCAGCCAAGATTCCCTGAACACCGGGGAGCTGTTTTTT. Protein sequence: CASSQDSLNTGELFF. The chain links TRBV4-2 to TRBJ2-2; D is uncertain. CDR3 length: 15 residues. Trimming removed 0 bases at V and 1 base at J, with 6 bases between. CDR1 and CDR2 (germline): LGHNA, YNFKEQ.

The rearrangement links TRBV5-1 to TRBJ1-1, with a possible D match to TRBD1 (6 bases). CDR3 length equals 15 residues. CDR1 and CDR2 (germline): SGHRS, YFSETQ. Trimming took 3 bases from V and 1 from J, leaving 13 bases between them. The CDR3: CASSSYRAPNTEAFF. CDR3 bases: TGCGCCAGCAGCTCATACAGGGCCCCGAACACTGAAGCTTTCTTT.

This chain connects TRBV5-4 to TRBJ2-2, with D perhaps matching TRBD2 (5 bases). With 0 bases removed from V and 6 bases from J, the gap between germline ends came to 12 bases. Germline V gene sequence: CDR1 SGHNT, CDR2 YYREEE (reference sequence). The CDR3 totals 15 residues. In nucleotides, the CDR3 is TGTGCCAGCAGCTTGGGGCCTCTCGGGGCCGGGGAGCTGTTTTTT. Translating gives CASSLGPLGAGELFF. The full variable domain, with the rest looked up from reference TRBV5-4 and TRBJ2-2, is ETGVTQSPTHLIKTRGQQVTLRCSSQSGHNTVSWYQQALGQGPQFIFQYYREEENGRGNFPPRFSGLQFPNYSSELNVNALELDDSALYLCASSLGPLGAGELFFGEGSRLTVL.

The count of this clone is one. This chain connects TRBV1 to TRBJ2-7; the table gives TRBD1 as D, unverified against the DNA. TRBV1 is flagged as a pseudogene. This CDR3 is built from 20 residues. The CDR3 sequence: CTSSPQGPRTGGCSPYEQYF. The CDR3, as DNA: TGCACCAGCAGCCCGCAAGGACCTAGGACAGGGGGCTGTAGTCCGTACGAGCAGTACTTC.

The chain joins TRBV9 to TRBJ2-1, with TRBD1 matching over 8 bases. V gave up 2 bases and J gave up 10 bases; unmatched junction bases: 2. Germline CDR1 reads SGDLS; CDR2 reads YYNGEE. This CDR3 has 12 residues. In nucleotides, the CDR3 is TGTGCCAGCAGCGTGAGGACAGGGGAGCAGTTCTTC. Protein sequence: CASSVRTGEQFF.